The 5 T cell receptor beta chains below all came from one sample that was sequenced in a study of CD8 T cells in ankylosing spondylitis. TCRdb fed the 5' RACE reads into MiXCR, producing one record per CDR3 protein. The sample carries fewer than 250,000 distinct CDR3 sequences, roughly 26% recorded once. Sequenced material: blood, either unsorted or a sorted T cell fraction (not recorded which). The receptors shown here come from a male donor with ankylosing spondylitis or in good health (not recorded which).

This clonotype was picked up a small number of times. This chain links TRBV6-5 with TRBJ2-7; 10 bases map to TRBD2. The CDR3 is 17 amino acids. Trimming at V came to 2 bases and at J to 0 bases, leaving 7 bases not matched to a gene. Germline CDR1 and CDR2: MNHEY and SVGAGI. The CDR3 is CASSYGVAGGHSYEQYF. The CDR3 region has the DNA TGTGCCAGCAGTTACGGGGTAGCGGGAGGCCACTCCTACGAGCAGTACTTC.

The sample holds a few counts of this clonotype. The rearrangement uses TRBV5-1 and TRBJ1-3; D call uncertain. CDR3 size: 14 residues. Germline V gives CDR1 SGHRS, CDR2 YFSETQ. The ends were cut back, 0 bases at V and 4 bases at J, with 8 bases in the middle. CDR3 protein: CASSLEWGGNTIYF. CDR3 coding DNA: TGCGCCAGCAGCTTGGAATGGGGAGGAAACACCATATATTTT. Filled out from reference TRBV5-1 and TRBJ1-3, the complete variable domain reads KAGVTQTPRYLIKTRGQQVTLSCSPISGHRSVSWYQQTPGQGLQFLFEYFSETQRNKGNFPGRFSGRQFSNSRSEMNVSTLELGDSALYLCASSLEWGGNTIYFGEGSWLTVV.

This clonotype came up many times. The gene calls are TRBV10-3 and TRBJ2-1; 13 bases line up with TRBD2. The CDR3 is 13 amino acids. J was trimmed by 9 bases and V by 7 bases; bases with no gene match: 3. Per germline, CDR1 ENHRY and CDR2 SYGVKD. The CDR3 DNA reads TGTGCCATCAAAGGACTAGCGGGAGTTGAGCAGTTCTTC. Protein product: CAIKGLAGVEQFF.

This CDR3 reads CSARVPGSRGSAYNEQFF. CDR3 coding DNA: TGCAGTGCTAGAGTTCCCGGATCAAGGGGGTCGGCCTACAATGAGCAGTTCTTC. The chain has TRBV20-1 and TRBJ2-1, with a weak D call TRBD1 (6 bases). V was pared by 1 base and J by 2 bases, with 21 bases between. This CDR3 comprises 18 residues. CDR1 is DFQATT, CDR2 SNEGSKA, per germline (reference sequence).

This clonotype was counted many times. The chain has TRBV20-1 and TRBJ2-2; D is uncertain. This CDR3 is 16 amino acids long. Trimming shortened V by 1 base and J by 1 base, and 13 bases separated the two germline ends. CDR1 is DFQATT, CDR2 SNEGSKA, per germline (reference sequence). The CDR3 region is CSARVAGSRNTGELFF. As DNA, the CDR3 is TGCAGTGCTAGAGTGGCCGGGTCCAGGAACACCGGGGAGCTGTTTTTT.